The T cell receptor beta chain under discussion was sequenced for a study of early T cells in non-severe SARS-CoV-2 infection. Study at large: The input, bulk RNA from unsorted whole blood, was sequenced, and chains were unpaired.

Germline V gene data show CDR1 as SGHTA and CDR2 as FQGNSA. This CDR3 is 15 amino acids long. Unmatched junction bases numbered 9, after V lost 5 bases and J lost 2 bases. This clonotype has at least ten counts. Its antigen is as yet unknown. Study outcomes and limitations: Matches to VDJdb favored anti-spike CD8 responses and missed private and CD4 specificities.

The protocol attached unique molecular identifiers to individual cDNA molecules. TCRdb independently ran MiXCR on the 5' RACE reads; one entry per CDR3 protein. The table has tens of thousands of distinct CDR3 sequences, 12% seen once; the top ten hold 3.4%. The clonotype originates from an adult who was a healthcare worker with PCR-confirmed SARS-CoV-2 infection or an uninfected control (not recorded which). The rearrangement uses TRBV7-2 and TRBJ2-7, with 7 bases identical to TRBD1. Sequencing was done on a sample of whole blood. The CDR3 bases are TGTGCCAGCAGCCCAAACAGGGGAATCCCCTACGAGCAGTACTTC. Translating it yields CASSPNRGIPYEQYF.